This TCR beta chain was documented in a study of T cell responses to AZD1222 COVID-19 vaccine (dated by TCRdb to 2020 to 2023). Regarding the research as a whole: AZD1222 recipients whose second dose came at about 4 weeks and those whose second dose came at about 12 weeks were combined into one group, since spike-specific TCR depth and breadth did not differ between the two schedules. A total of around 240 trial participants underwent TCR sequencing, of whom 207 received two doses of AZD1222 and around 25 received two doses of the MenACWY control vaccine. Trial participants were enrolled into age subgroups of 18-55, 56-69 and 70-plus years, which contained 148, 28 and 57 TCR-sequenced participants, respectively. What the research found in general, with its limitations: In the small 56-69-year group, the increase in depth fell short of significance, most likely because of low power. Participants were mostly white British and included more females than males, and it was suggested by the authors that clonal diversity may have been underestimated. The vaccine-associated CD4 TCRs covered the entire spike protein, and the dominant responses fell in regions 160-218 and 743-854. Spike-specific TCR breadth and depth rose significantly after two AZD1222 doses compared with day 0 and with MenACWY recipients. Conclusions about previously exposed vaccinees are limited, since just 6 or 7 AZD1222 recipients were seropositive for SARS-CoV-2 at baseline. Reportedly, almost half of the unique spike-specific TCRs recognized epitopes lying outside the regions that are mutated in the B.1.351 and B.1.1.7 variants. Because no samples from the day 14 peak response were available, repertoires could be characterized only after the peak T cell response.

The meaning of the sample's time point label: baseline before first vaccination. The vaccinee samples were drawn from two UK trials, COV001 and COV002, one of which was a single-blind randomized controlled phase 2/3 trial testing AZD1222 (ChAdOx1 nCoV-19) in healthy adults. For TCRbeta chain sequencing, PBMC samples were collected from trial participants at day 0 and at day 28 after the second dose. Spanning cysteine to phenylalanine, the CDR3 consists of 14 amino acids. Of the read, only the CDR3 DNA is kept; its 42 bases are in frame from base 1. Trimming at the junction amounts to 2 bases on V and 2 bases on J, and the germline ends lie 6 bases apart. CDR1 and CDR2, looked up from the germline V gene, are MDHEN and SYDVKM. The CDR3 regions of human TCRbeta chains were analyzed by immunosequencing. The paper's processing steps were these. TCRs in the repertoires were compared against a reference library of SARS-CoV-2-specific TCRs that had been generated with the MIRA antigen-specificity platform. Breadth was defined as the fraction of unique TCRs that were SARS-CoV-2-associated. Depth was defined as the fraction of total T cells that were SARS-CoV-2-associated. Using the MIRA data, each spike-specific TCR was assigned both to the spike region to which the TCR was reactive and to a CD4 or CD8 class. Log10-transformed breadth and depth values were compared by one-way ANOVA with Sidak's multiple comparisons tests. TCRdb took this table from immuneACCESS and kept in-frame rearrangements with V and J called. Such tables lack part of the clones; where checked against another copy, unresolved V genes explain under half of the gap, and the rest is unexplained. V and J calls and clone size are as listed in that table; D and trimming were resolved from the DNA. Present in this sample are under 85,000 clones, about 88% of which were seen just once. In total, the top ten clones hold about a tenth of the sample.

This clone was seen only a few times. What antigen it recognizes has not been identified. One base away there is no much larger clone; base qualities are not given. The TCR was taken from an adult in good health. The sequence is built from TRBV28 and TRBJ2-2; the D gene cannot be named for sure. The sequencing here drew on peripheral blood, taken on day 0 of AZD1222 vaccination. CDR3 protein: CASSLRYNTGELFF. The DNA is TGTGCCAGCAGTTTAAGGTACAACACCGGGGAGCTGTTTTTT.